Below are 31 T cell receptor beta chains sequenced from a single sample in a study of response to subunit inactivated influenza vaccine. TCRdb analysed the RT-PCR reads with MiXCR anew, one entry per CDR3 protein. Among 610,000 or so distinct CDR3 sequences listed, around 15% were seen once. Sequences were derived from PBMCs from blood, sampled roughly 12 days after vaccination. These receptors came from a man aged 50 to 59 who received an inactivated influenza vaccine.

V usage is TRBV27 and J usage is TRBJ2-6; D gene unclear. The CDR3 is made up of 18 amino acids. The V gene lost 2 bases and the J gene lost 0 bases, with 14 bases spanning the gap. The germline gives CDR1 MNHEY, CDR2 SMNVEV (reference sequence). Here the CDR3 DNA reads TGTGCCAGCAGTTTAATACCCGGTCGAAGCTCTGGGGCCAACGTCCTGACTTTC. Protein product: CASSLIPGRSSGANVLTF. The entire variable domain, with the rest obtained from reference TRBV27 and TRBJ2-6, is as follows: EAQVTQNPRYLITVTGKKLTVTCSQNMNHEYMSWYRQDPGLGLRQIYYSMNVEVTDKGDVPEGYKVSRKEKRNFPLILESPSPNQTSLYFCASSLIPGRSSGANVLTFGAGSRLTVL.

V is TRBV12-3 or TRBV12-4 and J is TRBJ2-1; D ambiguous. The CDR3 has 15 residues. V lost 4 bases and J 4 bases, leaving 14 bases between the germline ends. In DNA, the CDR3 is TGTGCCAGCAGTTCCTTTCGGACCGGTTACAATGAGCAGTTCTTC. It yields the protein CASSSFRTGYNEQFF.

The chain has TRBV10-3 and TRBJ1-3; D unclear. The CDR3 is 15 amino acids. CDR1 ENHRY and CDR2 SYGVKD come from the germline V gene. V shed 3 bases and J shed 1 base, with 10 bases lying between them. The CDR3 region has the DNA TGTGCCATCAGTGAAGACAAATTTTCTGGAAACACCATATATTTT. It encodes CAISEDKFSGNTIYF.

The table lists this clonotype with a few counts. The V gene is TRBV5-5, the J gene TRBJ2-1; 7 bases line up with TRBD1. The CDR3 loop spans 12 amino acids. The J segment lost 7 bases and the V segment lost 5 bases, leaving 3 bases of the junction unmatched. Germline values: CDR1 SGHKS, CDR2 YYEKEE (reference sequence). The CDR3 region has the DNA TGTGCCAGCAGTAAACAGGGGAATGAGCAGTTCTTC. Protein: CASSKQGNEQFF.

This clonotype showed up just a few times. V usage is TRBV12-3 or TRBV12-4 and J usage is TRBJ2-1, with TRBD2 identical over 11 bases. V lost 5 bases, J lost 8 bases, and 5 bases stayed unmatched. This CDR3 is built from 14 residues. CDR3 in amino acids: CASSPSGRLYEQFF. CDR3 bases: TGTGCCAGCAGTCCTAGCGGGAGGCTATATGAGCAGTTCTTC.

This clonotype was seen a few times. This chain links TRBV11-1 with TRBJ2-2, with 7 bases that match TRBD1. CDR1 and CDR2 from the germline V gene are SGHAT and FQDESV (reference sequence). The CDR3 runs to 19 residues. The J segment lost 2 bases and the V segment lost 2 bases, leaving 14 bases of the junction unmatched. The CDR3 region is CASSLFGPLGTANTGELFF. The CDR3 nucleotides read TGTGCCAGCAGCTTATTCGGACCCCTAGGGACAGCTAACACCGGGGAGCTGTTTTTT.

This clonotype was seen repeatedly, ten times or more. This chain connects TRBV20-1 to TRBJ1-1; TRBD1 agrees at 10 bases. CDR3 size: 15 residues. The junction had 7 bases not matched to a gene; V was cut back by 4 bases and J by 2 bases. Per the germline V gene, CDR1 is DFQATT and CDR2 is SNEGSKA (reference sequence). The CDR3 bases are TGCAGTGCTACGGACAGGGGGATGACTAACACTGAAGCTTTCTTT. The encoded protein is CSATDRGMTNTEAFF.

The chain couples TRBV4-2 to TRBJ2-3, with D hard to call. Germline loops: CDR1 LGHNA, CDR2 YNFKEQ. V was trimmed by 1 base and J by 2 bases, leaving 10 bases between them. The CDR3 length is 15 residues. In DNA, the CDR3 is TGTGCCAGCAGCCAAGCGGCTACTGTCACAGATACGCAGTATTTT. Protein product: CASSQAATVTDTQYF.

This clonotype was detected only a few times. This chain uses TRBV4-1 with TRBJ2-7; D is uncertain. Trimming removed 0 bases at V and 3 bases at J, with 12 bases between. Looked up from germline, CDR1 is MGHRA and CDR2 is YSYEKL. This CDR3 region has 15 residues. This chain's CDR3 is CASSQDQVRYYEQYF. CDR3 DNA: TGCGCCAGCAGCCAAGATCAAGTAAGATACTACGAGCAGTACTTC.

The chain recombines TRBV12-3 or TRBV12-4 with TRBJ2-1; 9 bases fit TRBD2. Unmatched junction bases numbered 4, after V lost 3 bases and J lost 4 bases. This CDR3 comprises 15 residues. The CDR3 DNA sequence: TGTGCCAGCAGTTTCGGACTAGCGACTTACAATGAGCAGTTCTTC. It is translated as CASSFGLATYNEQFF.

This clonotype was observed at least ten times. The V call is TRBV29-1, the J call TRBJ2-7; TRBD1 agrees at 7 bases. The CDR3 runs 15 residues. Trimming at V came to 1 base and at J to 2 bases, leaving 8 bases not matched to a gene. CDR1 and CDR2 (germline): SQVTM, ANQGSEA. The CDR3 DNA reads as TGCAGCGTTGAAGGGGGGACAGTAGGGGCCTACGAGCAGTACTTC. This gives the protein CSVEGGTVGAYEQYF.

The chain is built from TRBV14 and TRBJ2-1; tentatively, D is TRBD1 or TRBD2 (5 bases each). The germline V gene encodes CDR1 SGHDN and CDR2 FVKESK. The CDR3 sequence is 12 residues long. V lost 4 bases, J lost 10 bases, and 11 bases lay in between. CDR3 in DNA: TGTGCCAGCAGCCCCCAGGGCGGGGAGCAGTTCTTC. It specifies CASSPQGGEQFF.

This clonotype has more than one count but fewer than ten. The chain is built from TRBV6-5 and TRBJ2-5; D is ambiguous. Germline V gene data show CDR1 as MNHEY and CDR2 as SVGAGI. There are 15 residues in the CDR3. Trimming cost V 2 bases and J 1 base, with 11 bases left between them. Here the CDR3 DNA reads TGTGCCAGCAGTTACACCTTGGGCAGCCAAGAGACCCAGTACTTC. Translated, it gives CASSYTLGSQETQYF.

The V call is TRBV10-3, the J call TRBJ1-2; no reliable D call. Trimming removed 0 bases at V and 6 bases at J, with 5 bases between. The CDR3 has 12 amino acids. Germline V gives CDR1 ENHRY, CDR2 SYGVKD. CDR3: CAISESGNGYTF. The CDR3 DNA reads as TGTGCCATCAGTGAGTCGGGGAATGGCTACACCTTC.

A note on this clonotype: It may be a read error: a sequence one base away is much more abundant. The chain has TRBV5-1 and TRBJ2-6; TRBD1 is a possible D gene (6 bases). This CDR3 contains 16 residues. CDR1 SGHRS and CDR2 YFSETQ come from the germline V gene. The DNA for the CDR3 is TGCGCCAGCATGTTCCAGGGGAGCTCTCGGGCCAACGTCCTGACTTTC. Translated, it gives CASMFQGSSRANVLTF.

This clonotype was picked up a small number of times. The chain links TRBV5-5 to TRBJ2-3; 10 nucleotides line up with TRBD2. The V gene's germline CDR1 is SGHKS and CDR2 YYEKEE (reference sequence). The CDR3 runs to 16 residues. V gave up 2 bases and J gave up 6 bases; unmatched junction bases: 9. The CDR3 DNA is TGTGCCAGCAGCTTTGGGTGGGGACTAGCGATGGATACGCAGTATTTT. This encodes CASSFGWGLAMDTQYF. Full variable domain (outside the CDR3, taken from reference TRBV5-5 and TRBJ2-3): DAGVTQSPTHLIKTRGQQVTLRCSPISGHKSVSWYQQVLGQGPQFIFQYYEKEERGRGNFPDRFSARQFPNYSSELNVNALLLGDSALYLCASSFGWGLAMDTQYFGPGTRLTVL.

This clonotype was seen many times. The chain is built from TRBV11-2 and TRBJ2-7; D unresolved. Deletions cut 3 bases from V and 6 bases from J, with 15 bases between. Germline lookup yields CDR1 SGHAT and CDR2 FQNNGV. The CDR3 is 14 amino acids. The CDR3 DNA is TGTGCCAGCAGCTTGTCCCGACTCCTCGGCGAGCAGTACTTC. Encoded protein: CASSLSRLLGEQYF.

The chain links TRBV20-1 to TRBJ2-5; 10 bases fit TRBD1. Germline CDR1 and CDR2: DFQATT and SNEGSKA (reference sequence). The CDR3 consists of 16 residues. V lost 6 bases and J lost 2; bases outside the gene matches: 12. In DNA, the CDR3 is TGCAGTGCCAGCGGGGACAGGGGACGTGGGCAAGAGACCCAGTACTTC. This codes for CSASGDRGRGQETQYF.

The sample holds a few counts of this clonotype. The chain carries TRBV7-2 and TRBJ2-3; 7 bases match TRBD2. In germline, CDR1 is SGHTA, CDR2 FQGNSA. The junction had 7 bases not matched to a gene; V was cut back by 0 bases and J by 13 bases. The CDR3 spans 13 residues. The CDR3 DNA reads TGTGCCAGCAGCTTAGCGGTGCAGCGGGATAAGTATTTT. It encodes CASSLAVQRDKYF.

About this clonotype: The CDR3 ends on some other residue instead of the conserved phenylalanine or tryptophan, so this is likely a read error. This rearrangement joins TRBV7-2 to TRBJ1-4; D gene uncertain. V lost 1 base and J 2 bases, leaving 5 bases between the germline ends. This CDR3 spans 14 amino acids. Germline CDR1 and CDR2: SGHTA and FQGNSA. The CDR3, as DNA: TGTGCCAGCAGCTTAGGCGGTACTAATGAAAAACTGTTTTAT. As protein: CASSLGGTNEKLFY.

CDR3 DNA: TGTGCCAGCAGCTTTCAGGGCGCTAGCTCTGGGGCCAACGTCCTGACTTTC. Protein sequence: CASSFQGASSGANVLTF. The chain links TRBV7-2 to TRBJ2-6; weak D call: TRBD1 (5 bases). V gave up 3 bases and J gave up 0 bases, with 12 bases separating them. The CDR3 runs to 17 residues. From germline, CDR1 is SGHTA and CDR2 FQGNSA.

At least ten counts were recorded for this clonotype. This sequence joins TRBV25-1 and TRBJ1-5, with TRBD1 as a possible D gene (6 bases). The CDR3 has 13 amino acids. Trimming stripped 4 bases from V and 4 bases from J, with 8 bases between. In germline, CDR1 is MGHDK, CDR2 SYGVNS. The CDR3: CASSATGNQPQHF. The CDR3 DNA is TGTGCCAGCAGTGCCACAGGGAATCAGCCCCAGCATTTT.

This clonotype was observed a few times. The chain joins TRBV12-3 or TRBV12-4 to TRBJ1-1; perhaps TRBD1 as D (6 bases). The CDR3 sequence is 12 residues long. Trimming took 3 bases from V and 8 from J, leaving 10 bases between them. In DNA, the CDR3 is TGTGCCAGCAGTTTCCTCGGGGGCGAAGCTTTCTTT. Protein sequence: CASSFLGGEAFF.

This clonotype was counted a few times. J is TRBJ1-1 and V is TRBV11-3; possibly TRBD1 for D (5 bases). The CDR3 contains 12 residues. The V end was cut by 6 bases, the J end by 10 bases, with 15 bases between. Germline-derived CDR1 and CDR2 are SGHNT and YENEEA. The CDR3 loop is CASSLEAGPAFF. The CDR3 coding sequence is TGTGCCAGCAGTCTCGAGGCGGGACCAGCTTTCTTT.

The chain recombines TRBV25-1 with TRBJ2-3; 8 bases map to TRBD2. This CDR3 has 15 residues. The V gene end was trimmed by 3 bases and the J gene end by 1 base; junction bases not matched to a gene: 3. From germline, CDR1 is MGHDK and CDR2 SYGVNS. CDR3 DNA sequence: TGTGCCAGCAGTGACAGAGCGGGAGGCACAGATACGCAGTATTTT. Protein product: CASSDRAGGTDTQYF.

This clonotype has just a few counts. This chain uses TRBV7-2 with TRBJ2-7; TRBD2 matches at 13 bases. The CDR3 loop spans 14 amino acids. Germline CDR1 and CDR2: SGHTA and FQGNSA. The junction had 4 bases not matched to a gene; V was cut back by 6 bases and J by 5 bases. The CDR3 is CASSWTSGSHEQYF. Written as DNA, the CDR3 is TGTGCCAGCAGTTGGACTAGCGGGAGCCACGAGCAGTACTTC. Complete variable domain (other parts from reference TRBV7-2 and TRBJ2-7): GAGVSQSPSNKVTEKGKDVELRCDPISGHTALYWYRQSLGQGLEFLIYFQGNSAPDKSGLPSDRFSAERTGGSVSTLTIQRTQQEDSAVYLCASSWTSGSHEQYFGPGTRLTVT.

This chain joins TRBV4-1 and TRBJ2-5; the match to TRBD1 covers 11 bases. The germline V gene encodes CDR1 MGHRA and CDR2 YSYEKL. V lost 1 base to trimming and J lost 4 bases; unmatched junction nucleotides: 5. This CDR3 spans 16 amino acids. The CDR3 loop reads CASSQVGDRGSETQYF. CDR3 bases: TGCGCCAGCAGCCAAGTCGGGGACAGGGGGTCAGAGACCCAGTACTTC.

This clonotype has only a few counts. The chain is built from TRBV5-1 and TRBJ2-1, with a possible D match to TRBD2 (5 bases). Germline lookup yields CDR1 SGHRS and CDR2 YFSETQ. Trimming took off 4 bases at V and 0 bases at J, with 14 bases between the two ends. The CDR3 runs 16 residues. Written as DNA, the CDR3 is TGCGCCAGCAGCGGAACGGGGTCGAGCTCCTACAATGAGCAGTTCTTC. Its protein product is CASSGTGSSSYNEQFF.

This chain uses TRBV28 with TRBJ2-3, with D possibly being TRBD2 (6 bases). This CDR3 spans 16 amino acids. The V end lost 6 bases, the J end lost 5 bases, and 21 bases lay between the germline ends. Germline loops: CDR1 MDHEN, CDR2 SYDVKM. CDR3 in amino acids: CASRKWGLPAGDTQYF. In nucleotides, the CDR3 is TGTGCCAGCAGAAAATGGGGACTCCCCGCGGGAGATACGCAGTATTTT.

The V call is TRBV20-1, the J call TRBJ1-4; D is ambiguous. Germline V gives CDR1 DFQATT, CDR2 SNEGSKA (reference sequence). With 0 bases removed from V and 0 bases from J, the gap between germline ends came to 11 bases. The CDR3 length is 16 residues. The chain's CDR3 is CSARDRGSATNEKLFF. CDR3 coding DNA: TGCAGTGCTAGAGATCGCGGTTCTGCAACTAATGAAAAACTGTTTTTT.

The chain employs TRBV15 and TRBJ2-5, with unresolved D. The V gene's germline CDR1 is LNHNV and CDR2 YYDKDF (reference sequence). Trimming took 1 base from V and 2 from J, leaving 11 bases between them. The CDR3 sequence is 15 residues long. The CDR3 nucleotides read TGTGCCACCAGCAGAGGTCGGCAGGAGCAAGAGACCCAGTACTTC. Protein product: CATSRGRQEQETQYF.